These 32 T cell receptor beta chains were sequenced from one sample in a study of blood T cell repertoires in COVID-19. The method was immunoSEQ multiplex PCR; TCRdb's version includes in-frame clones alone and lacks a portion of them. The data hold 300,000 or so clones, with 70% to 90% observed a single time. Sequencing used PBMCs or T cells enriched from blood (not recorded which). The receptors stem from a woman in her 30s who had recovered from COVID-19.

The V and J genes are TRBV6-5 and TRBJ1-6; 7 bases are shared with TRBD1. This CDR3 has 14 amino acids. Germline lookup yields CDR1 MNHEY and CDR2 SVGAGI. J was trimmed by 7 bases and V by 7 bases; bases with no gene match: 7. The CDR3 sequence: CASTRDRQNSPLHF. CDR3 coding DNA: TGTGCCAGCACCCGGGACAGACAGAATTCACCCCTCCACTTT.

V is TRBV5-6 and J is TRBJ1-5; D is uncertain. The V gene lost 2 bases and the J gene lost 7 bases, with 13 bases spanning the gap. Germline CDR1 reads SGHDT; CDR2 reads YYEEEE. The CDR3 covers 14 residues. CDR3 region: CASSLRGLGQPQHF. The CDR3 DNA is TGTGCCAGCAGCTTAAGAGGGCTGGGGCAGCCCCAGCATTTT.

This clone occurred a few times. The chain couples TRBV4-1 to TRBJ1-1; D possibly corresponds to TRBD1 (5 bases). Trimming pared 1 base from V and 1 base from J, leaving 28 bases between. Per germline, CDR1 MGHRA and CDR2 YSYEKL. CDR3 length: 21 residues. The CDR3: CASSQGSLRGTSAGRNTEAFF. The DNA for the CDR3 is TGCGCCAGCAGCCAAGGTTCCCTCCGCGGGACCTCTGCGGGTCGGAACACTGAAGCTTTCTTT.

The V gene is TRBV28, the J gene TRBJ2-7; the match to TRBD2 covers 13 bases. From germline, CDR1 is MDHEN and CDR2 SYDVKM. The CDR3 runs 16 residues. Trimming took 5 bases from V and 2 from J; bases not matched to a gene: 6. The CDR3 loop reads CASSRGTSGVAYEQYF. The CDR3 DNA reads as TGTGCCAGCAGTCGGGGGACTAGCGGGGTGGCCTACGAGCAGTACTTC. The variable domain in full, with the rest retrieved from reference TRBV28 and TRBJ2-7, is DVKVTQSSRYLVKRTGEKVFLECVQDMDHENMFWYRQDPGLGLRLIYFSYDVKMKEKGDIPEGYSVSREKKERFSLILESASTNQTSMYLCASSRGTSGVAYEQYFGPGTRLTVT.

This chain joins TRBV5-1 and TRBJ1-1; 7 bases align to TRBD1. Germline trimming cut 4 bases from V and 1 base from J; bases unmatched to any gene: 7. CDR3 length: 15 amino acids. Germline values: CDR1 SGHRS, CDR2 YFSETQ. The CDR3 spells CASSNTGAGNTEAFF. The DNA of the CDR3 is TGCGCCAGCAGCAACACAGGGGCCGGGAACACTGAAGCTTTCTTT.

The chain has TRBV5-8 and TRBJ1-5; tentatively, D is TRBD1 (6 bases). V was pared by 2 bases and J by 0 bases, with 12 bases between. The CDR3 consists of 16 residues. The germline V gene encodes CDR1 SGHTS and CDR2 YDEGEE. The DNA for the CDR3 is TGTGCCAGCAGCTTCAGACAGGCGTATAGCAATCAGCCCCAGCATTTT. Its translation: CASSFRQAYSNQPQHF.

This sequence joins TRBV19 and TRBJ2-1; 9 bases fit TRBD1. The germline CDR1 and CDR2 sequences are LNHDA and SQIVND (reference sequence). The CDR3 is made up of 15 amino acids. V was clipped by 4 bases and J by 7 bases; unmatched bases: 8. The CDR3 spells CASSTPGQGGNEQFF. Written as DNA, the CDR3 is TGTGCCAGTAGTACTCCGGGACAGGGAGGGAATGAGCAGTTCTTC.

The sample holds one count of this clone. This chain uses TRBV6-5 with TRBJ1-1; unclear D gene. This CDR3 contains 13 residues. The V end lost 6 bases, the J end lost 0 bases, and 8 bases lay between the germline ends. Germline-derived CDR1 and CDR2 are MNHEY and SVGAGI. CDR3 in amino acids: CASRMLVNTEAFF. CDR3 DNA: TGTGCCAGCAGGATGTTAGTGAACACTGAAGCTTTCTTT.

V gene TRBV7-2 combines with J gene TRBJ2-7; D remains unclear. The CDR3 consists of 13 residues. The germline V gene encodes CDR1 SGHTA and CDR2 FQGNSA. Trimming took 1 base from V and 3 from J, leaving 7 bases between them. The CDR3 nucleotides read TGTGCCAGCAGCTTAGGAGACTTCTACGAGCAGTACTTC. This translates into CASSLGDFYEQYF.

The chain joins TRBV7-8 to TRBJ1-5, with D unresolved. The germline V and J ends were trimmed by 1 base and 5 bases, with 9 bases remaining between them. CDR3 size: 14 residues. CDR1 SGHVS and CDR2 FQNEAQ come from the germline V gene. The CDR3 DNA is TGTGCCAGCAGCTTAGTTCTATCGGATCAGCCCCAGCATTTT. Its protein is CASSLVLSDQPQHF.

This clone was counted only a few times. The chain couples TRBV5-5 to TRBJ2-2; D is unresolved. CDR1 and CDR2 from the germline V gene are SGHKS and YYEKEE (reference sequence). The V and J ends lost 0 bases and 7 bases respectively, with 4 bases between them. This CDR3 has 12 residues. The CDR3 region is CASSLVVGELFF. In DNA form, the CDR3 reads TGTGCCAGCAGCTTGGTAGTCGGGGAGCTGTTTTTT.

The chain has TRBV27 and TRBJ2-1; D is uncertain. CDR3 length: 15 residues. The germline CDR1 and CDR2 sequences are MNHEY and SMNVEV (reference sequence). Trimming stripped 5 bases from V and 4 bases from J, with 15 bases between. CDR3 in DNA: TGTGCCAGCAGTCCATCCCAGGTCGCATACAATGAGCAGTTCTTC. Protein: CASSPSQVAYNEQFF.

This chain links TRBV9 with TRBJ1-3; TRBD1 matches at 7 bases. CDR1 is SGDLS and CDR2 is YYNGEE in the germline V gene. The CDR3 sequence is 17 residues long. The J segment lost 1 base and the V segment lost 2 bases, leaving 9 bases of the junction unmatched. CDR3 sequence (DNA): TGTGCCAGCAGCGTTTATGACAGGGCGCCTTCTGGAAACACCATATATTTT. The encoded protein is CASSVYDRAPSGNTIYF.

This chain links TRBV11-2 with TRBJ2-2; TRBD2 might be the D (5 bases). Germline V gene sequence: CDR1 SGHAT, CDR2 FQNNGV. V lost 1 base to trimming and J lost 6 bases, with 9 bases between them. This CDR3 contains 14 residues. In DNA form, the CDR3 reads TGTGCCAGCAGCTTAGCTAGAGGGTCCGGGGAGCTGTTTTTT. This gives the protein CASSLARGSGELFF.

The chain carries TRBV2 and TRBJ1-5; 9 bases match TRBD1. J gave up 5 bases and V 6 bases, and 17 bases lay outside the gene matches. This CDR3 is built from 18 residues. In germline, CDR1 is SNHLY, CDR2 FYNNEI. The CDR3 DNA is TGTGCCAGCAGCGCCTCCGGGACAGGGAGTTTTTGGGATCAGCCCCAGCATTTT. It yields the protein CASSASGTGSFWDQPQHF.

In nucleotides, the CDR3 is TGTGCCAGCTCACCAAGAACAGGGGGCGCGAGGAACACTGAAGCTTTCTTT. The encoded protein is CASSPRTGGARNTEAFF. The chain is built from TRBV18 and TRBJ1-1, with 9 bases aligning to TRBD1. In germline, CDR1 is KGHSH, CDR2 LQKENI. This CDR3 contains 17 residues. Trimming cost V 2 bases and J 1 base; bases outside gene matches: 8.

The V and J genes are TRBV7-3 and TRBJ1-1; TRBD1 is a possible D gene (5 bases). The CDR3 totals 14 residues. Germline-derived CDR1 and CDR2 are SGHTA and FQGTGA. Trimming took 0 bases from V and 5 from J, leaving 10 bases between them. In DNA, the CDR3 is TGTGCCAGCAGCTTAACGGGGGGTAGGACTGAAGCTTTCTTT. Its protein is CASSLTGGRTEAFF.

CDR3 sequence reads: CASSVAPKAGGPAYNEQFF. The CDR3 DNA reads as TGTGCCAGCAGCGTAGCTCCGAAAGCGGGGGGGCCCGCCTACAATGAGCAGTTCTTC. The chain uses TRBV9 and TRBJ2-1, with 10 bases aligning to TRBD2. CDR1 is SGDLS and CDR2 is YYNGEE in the germline V gene. V dropped 0 bases and J dropped 2; count of bases not matched to a gene: 11. CDR3 length: 19 residues. Variable domain in full (rest from reference TRBV9 and TRBJ2-1): DSGVTQTPKHLITATGQRVTLRCSPRSGDLSVYWYQQSLDQGLQFLIQYYNGEERAKGNILERFSAQQFPDLHSELNLSSLELGDSALYFCASSVAPKAGGPAYNEQFFGPGTRLTVL.

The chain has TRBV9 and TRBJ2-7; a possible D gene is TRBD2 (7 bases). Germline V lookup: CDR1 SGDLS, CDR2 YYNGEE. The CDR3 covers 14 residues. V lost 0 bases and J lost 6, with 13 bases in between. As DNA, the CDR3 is TGTGCCAGCAGCGTAGAAGGGGGGAGGGGCGAGCAGTACTTC. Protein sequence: CASSVEGGRGEQYF.

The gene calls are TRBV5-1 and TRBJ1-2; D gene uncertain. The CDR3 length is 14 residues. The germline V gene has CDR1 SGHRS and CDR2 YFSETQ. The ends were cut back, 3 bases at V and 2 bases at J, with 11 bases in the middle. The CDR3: CASSSSGGNYGYTF. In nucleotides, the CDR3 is TGCGCCAGCAGCTCCTCGGGAGGGAACTATGGCTACACCTTC.

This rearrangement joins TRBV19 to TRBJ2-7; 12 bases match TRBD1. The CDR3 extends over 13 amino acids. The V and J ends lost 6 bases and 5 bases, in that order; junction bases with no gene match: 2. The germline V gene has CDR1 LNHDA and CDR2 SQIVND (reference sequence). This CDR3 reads CASRGTGGHEQYF. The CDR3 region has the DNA TGTGCCAGTAGGGGGACAGGGGGCCACGAGCAGTACTTC.

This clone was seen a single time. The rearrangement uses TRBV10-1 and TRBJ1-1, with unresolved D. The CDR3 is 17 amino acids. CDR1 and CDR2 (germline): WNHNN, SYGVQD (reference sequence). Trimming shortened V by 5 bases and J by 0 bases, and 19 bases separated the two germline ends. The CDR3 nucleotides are TGCGCCAGCAGTATATCCCCGGCAGGTCGGCTGAACACTGAAGCTTTCTTT. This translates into CASSISPAGRLNTEAFF.

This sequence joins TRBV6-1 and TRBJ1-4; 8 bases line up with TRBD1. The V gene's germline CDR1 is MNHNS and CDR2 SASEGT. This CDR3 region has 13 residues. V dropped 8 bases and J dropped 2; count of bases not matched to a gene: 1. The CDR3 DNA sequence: TGTGCCAGCCGGACAGGGACTAATGAAAAACTGTTTTTT. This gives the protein CASRTGTNEKLFF.

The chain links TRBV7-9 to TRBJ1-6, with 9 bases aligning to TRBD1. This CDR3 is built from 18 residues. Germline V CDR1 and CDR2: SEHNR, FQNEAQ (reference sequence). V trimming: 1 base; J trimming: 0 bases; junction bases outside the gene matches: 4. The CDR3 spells CASSLGETGGSYNSPLHF. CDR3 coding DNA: TGTGCCAGCAGCTTAGGGGAGACAGGGGGCTCCTATAATTCACCCCTCCACTTT.

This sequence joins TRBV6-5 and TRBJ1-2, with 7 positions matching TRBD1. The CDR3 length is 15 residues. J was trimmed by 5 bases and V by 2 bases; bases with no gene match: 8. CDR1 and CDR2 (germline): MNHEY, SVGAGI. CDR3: CASSYLPGQPYGYTF. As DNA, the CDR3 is TGTGCCAGCAGTTACCTGCCGGGACAGCCTTATGGCTACACCTTC.

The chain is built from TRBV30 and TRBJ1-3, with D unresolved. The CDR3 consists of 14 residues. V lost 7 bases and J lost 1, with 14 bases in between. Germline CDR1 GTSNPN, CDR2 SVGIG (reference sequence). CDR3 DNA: TGTGCCTACAATGGAGGGTATTCTGGAAACACCATATATTTT. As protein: CAYNGGYSGNTIYF.

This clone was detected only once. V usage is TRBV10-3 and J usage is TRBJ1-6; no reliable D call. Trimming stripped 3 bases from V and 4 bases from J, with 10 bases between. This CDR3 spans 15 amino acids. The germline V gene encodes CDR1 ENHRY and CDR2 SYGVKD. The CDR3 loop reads CAISDLADYNSPLHF. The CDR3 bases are TGTGCCATCAGTGACTTGGCAGATTATAATTCACCCCTCCACTTT.

The CDR3 protein is CATSDPGQGGNEQFF. The CDR3 DNA follows: TGTGCCACCAGTGACCCGGGACAGGGGGGGAATGAGCAGTTCTTC. The chain recombines TRBV24-1 with TRBJ2-1; 11 nucleotides agree with TRBD1. The V segment lost 4 bases and the J segment 7 bases; nucleotides outside the gene matches: 5. CDR1 and CDR2 from the germline V gene are KGHDR and SFDVKD. The CDR3 runs to 15 residues.

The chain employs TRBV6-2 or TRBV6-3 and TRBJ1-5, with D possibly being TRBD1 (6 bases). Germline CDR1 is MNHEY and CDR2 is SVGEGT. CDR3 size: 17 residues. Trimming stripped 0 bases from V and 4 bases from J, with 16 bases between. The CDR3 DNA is TGTGCCAGCAGTTACTCGAAGTCAGGGGCCGCAAATCAGCCCCAGCATTTT. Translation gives CASSYSKSGAANQPQHF.

This chain's CDR3 is CSVLFDPRHTQYF. The CDR3 DNA reads as TGCAGCGTTCTTTTCGACCCGAGGCATACGCAGTATTTT. V is TRBV29-1 and J is TRBJ2-3; D is uncertain. CDR1 is SQVTM and CDR2 is ANQGSEA in the germline V gene. The CDR3 sequence is 13 residues long. Trimming removed 5 bases from V and 7 bases from J, with 16 bases in between.

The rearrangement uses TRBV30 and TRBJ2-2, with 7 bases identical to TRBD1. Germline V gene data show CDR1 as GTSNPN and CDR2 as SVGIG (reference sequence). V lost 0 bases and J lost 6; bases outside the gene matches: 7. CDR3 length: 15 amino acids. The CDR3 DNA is TGTGCCTGGAGTGTACCCGACAGGGTGGCCGGGGAGCTGTTTTTT. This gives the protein CAWSVPDRVAGELFF. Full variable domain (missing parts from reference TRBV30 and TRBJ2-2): SQTIHQWPATLVQPVGSPLSLECTVEGTSNPNLYWYRQAAGRGLQLLFYSVGIGQISSEVPQNLSASRPQDRQFILSSKKLLLSDSGFYLCAWSVPDRVAGELFFGEGSRLTVL.

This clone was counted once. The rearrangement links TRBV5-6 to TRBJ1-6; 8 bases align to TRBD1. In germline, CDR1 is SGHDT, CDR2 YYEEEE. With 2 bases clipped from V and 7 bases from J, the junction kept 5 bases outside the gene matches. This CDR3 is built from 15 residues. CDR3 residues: CASSLPRTGNSPLHF. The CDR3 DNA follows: TGTGCCAGCAGCTTACCGAGGACAGGGAATTCACCCCTCCACTTT. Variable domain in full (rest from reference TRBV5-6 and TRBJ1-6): DAGVTQSPTHLIKTRGQQVTLRCSPKSGHDTVSWYQQALGQGPQFIFQYYEEEERQRGNFPDRFSGHQFPNYSSELNVNALLLGDSALYLCASSLPRTGNSPLHFGNGTRLTVT.